A single TCR beta chain is shown here with its context. The antigen remains unidentified. Mismatch with germline at one junction end may stem from a read error. 60 Vbeta and 13 Jbeta primers were used in PCR. TCRdb's copy holds only in-frame clones and misses some; the assay was immunoSEQ multiplex PCR. The table lists 160,000 or so clones, around 79% of them singletons. This entry belongs to a study of cytomegalovirus exposure and HLA in healthy donors. Study outcomes and limitations: The study put 150 or so TCR beta chains on its list as cytomegalovirus-associated. Being productive about 87% or about 30% of the time was typical of most TCR beta V segments in an earlier analysis. As was reported, the HLA-A and HLA-B alleles of most subjects were accurately predicted from TCR beta sequences.

The CDR3 totals 14 residues. Germline V CDR1 and CDR2: SEHNR, FQNEAQ (reference sequence). This clonotype was obtained from a woman aged 40-49 years in good health and CMV-seronegative. Sequenced input: PBMCs. V usage is TRBV7-9 and J usage is TRBJ1-4; D remains ambiguous. CDR3 sequence reads: CSSSIPGTSEKLFF. CDR3 coding DNA: TGTTCCAGCAGCATACCGGGAACTTCTGAAAAACTGTTTTTT.